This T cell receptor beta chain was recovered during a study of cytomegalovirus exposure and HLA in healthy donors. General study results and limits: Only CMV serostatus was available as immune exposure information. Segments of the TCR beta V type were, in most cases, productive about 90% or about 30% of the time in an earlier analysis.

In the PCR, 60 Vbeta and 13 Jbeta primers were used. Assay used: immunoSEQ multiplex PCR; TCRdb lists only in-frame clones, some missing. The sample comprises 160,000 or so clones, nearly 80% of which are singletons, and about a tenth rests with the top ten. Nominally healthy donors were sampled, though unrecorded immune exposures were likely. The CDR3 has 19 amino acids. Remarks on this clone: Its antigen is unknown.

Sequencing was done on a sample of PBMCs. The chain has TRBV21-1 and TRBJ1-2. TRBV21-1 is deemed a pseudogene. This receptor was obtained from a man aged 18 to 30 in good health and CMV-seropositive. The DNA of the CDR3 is TGTGCCAGCAGCAAATGGGGAGGGGTAGGACAGTCTCAGCGCTATGGCTACACCTTC. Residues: CASSKWGGVGQSQRYGYTF.